Following are 25 T cell receptor beta chains from one sample sequenced in a study of T cell repertoires in cytomegalovirus infection. From the reads, TCRdb called clonotypes with MiXCR, one entry per CDR3 protein. The sample has about 24,000 distinct CDR3 sequences, 20% to 25% seen once. These receptors are not linked to any known antigen. Material: CD8+ T cells from cultured PBMCs, obtained from culture after CMV antigen stimulation. The receptor source for this set is a human donor in good health (CMV status not recorded). Some clones in this sample may be carry-over from other donors' samples.

This clonotype was picked up a small number of times. This rearrangement joins TRBV19 to TRBJ1-2; 11 bases align to TRBD1. Germline assignment: CDR1 LNHDA and CDR2 SQIVND (reference sequence). The CDR3 length is 16 residues. V trimming: 10 bases; J trimming: 6 bases; junction bases outside the gene matches: 16. The CDR3 loop reads CATGDLPGQGEHGYTF. CDR3 sequence (DNA): TGTGCCACAGGGGATCTACCGGGACAGGGGGAGCATGGCTACACCTTC. Full variable domain (remainder filled in from reference TRBV19 and TRBJ1-2): DGGITQSPKYLFRKEGQNVTLSCEQNLNHDAMYWYRQDPGQGLRLIYYSQIVNDFQKGDIAEGYSVSREKKESFPLTVTSAQKNPTAFYLCATGDLPGQGEHGYTFGSGTRLTVV.

This clonotype came up many times. The chain carries TRBV7-6 and TRBJ1-3; D call uncertain. V was shortened by 0 bases and J by 0 bases, with 12 bases between the two germline ends. The germline V gene has CDR1 SGHVS and CDR2 FNYEAQ. The CDR3 length is 17 residues. The CDR3 loop is CASSLAAGSFSGNTIYF. Written as DNA, the CDR3 is TGTGCCAGCAGCTTAGCCGCGGGGTCTTTCTCTGGAAACACCATATATTTT. Supplemented by reference TRBV7-6 and TRBJ1-3, the full variable domain reads GAGVSQSPRYKVTKRGQDVALRCDPISGHVSLYWYRQALGQGPEFLTYFNYEAQQDKSGLPNDRFSAERPEGSISTLTIQRTEQRDSAMYRCASSLAAGSFSGNTIYFGEGSWLTVV.

The chain uses TRBV2 and TRBJ2-2; a possible D gene is TRBD2 (5 bases). From germline, CDR1 is SNHLY and CDR2 FYNNEI. This CDR3 has 15 amino acids. The V gene lost 5 bases and the J gene lost 1 base, with 11 bases spanning the gap. In nucleotides, the CDR3 is TGTGCCAGCAGTAAGGACTTCCTGAACACCGGGGAGCTGTTTTTT. Translation gives CASSKDFLNTGELFF.

This clonotype has a handful of counts. The gene calls are TRBV5-6 and TRBJ2-3; either TRBD1 or TRBD2 may supply D (5 bases each). V lost 2 bases to trimming and J lost 4 bases, with 11 bases between them. The CDR3 covers 14 residues. CDR1 is SGHDT, CDR2 YYEEEE, per germline. DNA of the CDR3: TGTGCCAGCAGCTTAGTGGGGGAAGCAGATACGCAGTATTTT. Residues: CASSLVGEADTQYF.

J is TRBJ2-3 and V is TRBV3-1; maybe TRBD2 (6 bases). The germline V and J ends were trimmed by 7 bases and 2 bases, with 10 bases remaining between them. Germline values: CDR1 LGHDT, CDR2 YNNKEL (reference sequence). CDR3 length: 13 residues. The chain's CDR3 is CASTGGLTDTQYF. Written as DNA, the CDR3 is TGTGCCAGCACCGGGGGACTCACAGATACGCAGTATTTT.

This clonotype was detected a few times. V usage is TRBV20-1 and J usage is TRBJ2-2; D may be TRBD1 or TRBD2 (5 bases each). Trimming removed 4 bases at V and 2 bases at J, with 14 bases between. Per germline, CDR1 DFQATT and CDR2 SNEGSKA (reference sequence). The CDR3 runs to 15 residues. CDR3: CSATRRDGNTGELFF. The CDR3 nucleotides read TGCAGTGCTACCCGCCGGGACGGCAACACCGGGGAGCTGTTTTTT.

The rearrangement links TRBV7-6 to TRBJ2-1; 10 bases match TRBD1. Germline V gives CDR1 SGHVS, CDR2 FNYEAQ. V was clipped by 4 bases and J by 0 bases; unmatched bases: 9. The CDR3 is 18 amino acids. Here the CDR3 DNA reads TGTGCCAGCAGCTATCGGACAGGGGGTTTGAACTCCTACAATGAGCAGTTCTTC. Its protein product is CASSYRTGGLNSYNEQFF.

A few counts support this clonotype. Relative to the germline gene, one junction end is altered; a read error may explain this. The gene calls are TRBV7-7 and TRBJ2-2; the D gene is possibly TRBD2 (6 bases). CDR1 SSHAT and CDR2 FNYEAQ come from the germline V gene (reference sequence). The CDR3 length is 16 residues. The CDR3 spells CASSLAGREDTGELFF. CDR3 coding DNA: TGTGCTAGCAGCTTAGCTGGCAGGGAGGACACCGGGGAGCTGTTTTTT.

The rearrangement joins TRBV7-6 to TRBJ2-1; TRBD2 matches 13 bases. With 5 bases clipped from V and 8 bases from J, the junction kept 9 bases outside the gene matches. The CDR3 loop spans 16 amino acids. The germline V gene has CDR1 SGHVS and CDR2 FNYEAQ. The CDR3 sequence: CASSPGTSGALHEQFF. The CDR3 DNA reads TGTGCCAGCAGCCCTGGGACTAGCGGGGCTTTACATGAGCAGTTCTTC.

The rearrangement uses TRBV6-1 and TRBJ2-7; D call uncertain. Germline V gene lookup returns CDR1 MNHNS and CDR2 SASEGT. The length of the CDR3 is 13 residues. V lost 9 bases, J lost 5 bases, and 17 bases lay in between. Written as DNA, the CDR3 is TGTGCCAGTGGATCTCAGGTTACCAACGAGCAGTACTTC. Protein: CASGSQVTNEQYF.

There are many counts of this clonotype. The chain recombines TRBV7-2 with TRBJ2-5; tentatively, D is TRBD1 (6 bases). With 1 base removed from V and 2 bases from J, the gap between germline ends came to 17 bases. The CDR3 is 17 amino acids. The germline gives CDR1 SGHTA, CDR2 FQGNSA. The CDR3 loop reads CASSLDGTTYLQETQYF. CDR3 DNA: TGTGCCAGCAGCTTAGATGGGACAACCTATCTACAAGAGACCCAGTACTTC. Based on the CDR3 plus reference TRBV7-2 and TRBJ2-5, the full variable domain is GAGVSQSPSNKVTEKGKDVELRCDPISGHTALYWYRQSLGQGLEFLIYFQGNSAPDKSGLPSDRFSAERTGGSVSTLTIQRTQQEDSAVYLCASSLDGTTYLQETQYFGPGTRLLVL.

This clonotype was seen repeatedly, ten times or more. The V gene is TRBV6-1, the J gene TRBJ1-2; D is perhaps TRBD1 (5 bases). Per the germline V gene, CDR1 is MNHNS and CDR2 is SASEGT. The V gene lost 6 bases and the J gene lost 5 bases, with 19 bases spanning the gap. CDR3 size: 15 residues. The CDR3 loop reads CASSGRVSRDYGYTF. The CDR3 DNA reads TGTGCCAGCAGCGGACGTGTTAGCAGGGATTATGGCTACACCTTC.

This clonotype occurred a few times. The chain has TRBV12-3 or TRBV12-4 and TRBJ1-3, with D uncertain. Trimming cost V 4 bases and J 1 base, with 17 bases left between them. This CDR3 contains 17 residues. The DNA for the CDR3 is TGTGCCAGCAGTTCCCCAAAGGCATGGTTTTCTGGAAACACCATATATTTT. Translating it yields CASSSPKAWFSGNTIYF.

In this sample, this clonotype turned up a few times. J is TRBJ2-2 and V is TRBV6-5; D ambiguous. The CDR3 totals 17 residues. Between the trimmed V and J ends, which lost 5 bases and 8 bases, there was a span of 24 bases. The germline CDR1 and CDR2 sequences are MNHEY and SVGAGI. The CDR3 DNA sequence: TGTGCCAGCAGTAAATTGGGGATAACAAGGGCGGAGGGGGAGCTGTTTTTT. Its protein product is CASSKLGITRAEGELFF.

V and J are TRBV6-1 and TRBJ1-5; the D gene is possibly TRBD1 (5 bases). Germline V gene lookup returns CDR1 MNHNS and CDR2 SASEGT. Trimming pared 5 bases from V and 7 bases from J, leaving 18 bases between. The CDR3 runs 15 residues. The CDR3 spells CASSPFRGVGQPQHF. The CDR3 coding sequence is TGTGCCAGCAGTCCGTTCCGAGGGGTGGGACAGCCCCAGCATTTT.

This clonotype has a count of ten or more. The genes are TRBV7-6 and TRBJ1-1; D not certain. CDR1 and CDR2 from the germline V gene are SGHVS and FNYEAQ. V was clipped by 1 base and J by 1 base, with 10 bases between them. The length of the CDR3 is 15 residues. DNA for the CDR3: TGTGCCAGCAGCTTAGAGACGGGAGCGAACACTGAAGCTTTCTTT. Amino acid sequence: CASSLETGANTEAFF.

At least ten counts were recorded for this clonotype. J is TRBJ1-5 and V is TRBV6-2 or TRBV6-3; a weak D match, TRBD1 (6 bases). The V and J ends lost 7 bases and 3 bases respectively, with 19 bases between them. Germline V lookup: CDR1 MNHEY, CDR2 SVGEGT. CDR3 length equals 16 residues. The CDR3 DNA follows: TGTGCCAGCAAACCCCTAGGGGACATAGACAATCAGCCCCAGCATTTT. Amino acids: CASKPLGDIDNQPQHF.

This clonotype was detected only a few times. V and J are TRBV19 and TRBJ2-5, with TRBD1 as a possible D gene (5 bases). V lost 0 bases to trimming and J lost 2 bases, with 10 bases between them. Germline CDR1 is LNHDA and CDR2 is SQIVND (reference sequence). CDR3 length equals 15 residues. Written as DNA, the CDR3 is TGTGCCAGTAGTATAGATGGGGCGGAGCAAGAGACCCAGTACTTC. Translating gives CASSIDGAEQETQYF. The variable domain in full, with the rest retrieved from reference TRBV19 and TRBJ2-5, is DGGITQSPKYLFRKEGQNVTLSCEQNLNHDAMYWYRQDPGQGLRLIYYSQIVNDFQKGDIAEGYSVSREKKESFPLTVTSAQKNPTAFYLCASSIDGAEQETQYFGPGTRLLVL.

This clonotype occurred a few times. The chain links TRBV7-9 to TRBJ2-3; 7 bases map to TRBD2. Germline lookup yields CDR1 SEHNR and CDR2 FQNEAQ (reference sequence). The CDR3 covers 15 residues. The V segment lost 7 bases and the J segment 1 base; nucleotides outside the gene matches: 8. The chain's CDR3 is CASIGSLAGTDTQYF. Here the CDR3 DNA reads TGTGCCAGCATTGGATCGCTAGCGGGCACAGATACGCAGTATTTT.

The chain links TRBV5-1 to TRBJ2-7; D may be TRBD2 (5 bases). Germline V CDR1 and CDR2: SGHRS, YFSETQ. Trimming cost V 0 bases and J 6 bases, with 10 bases left between them. This CDR3 comprises 13 residues. The CDR3 region has the DNA TGCGCCAGCAGCTTGGGATACGCGGGCGAGCAGTACTTC. Translated, it gives CASSLGYAGEQYF.

This clonotype occurred many times. CDR3 nucleotides: TGCAGTGCTAGGACGGGCCTCGCCTACGAGCAGTACTTC. Encoded protein: CSARTGLAYEQYF. J is TRBJ2-7 and V is TRBV20-1; D not resolved. Germline lookup yields CDR1 DFQATT and CDR2 SNEGSKA (reference sequence). V was trimmed by 3 bases and J by 2 bases, leaving 11 bases between them. The CDR3 has 13 amino acids.

The V call is TRBV5-6, the J call TRBJ2-7; D possibly corresponds to TRBD1 (7 bases). The CDR3 loop spans 16 amino acids. The V end lost 3 bases, the J end lost 4 bases, and 20 bases lay between the germline ends. In germline, CDR1 is SGHDT, CDR2 YYEEEE. CDR3 region: CASSSSEGAYGYEQYF. The CDR3 DNA follows: TGTGCCAGCAGCTCCTCGGAGGGGGCTTATGGTTACGAGCAGTACTTC.

This clonotype was detected only a few times. The rearrangement uses TRBV7-9 and TRBJ2-5; TRBD2 matches 7 bases. CDR1 SEHNR and CDR2 FQNEAQ come from the germline V gene (reference sequence). V lost 8 bases, J lost 4 bases, and 7 bases stayed unmatched. The CDR3 has 13 residues. The CDR3 DNA reads TGTGCCAGCTTCGTTGGGGGGGGAGAGACCCAGTACTTC. It is translated as CASFVGGGETQYF.

The V call is TRBV20-1, the J call TRBJ1-4; 7 nucleotides line up with TRBD1. Germline assignment: CDR1 DFQATT and CDR2 SNEGSKA (reference sequence). There are 15 residues in the CDR3. V shed 6 bases and J 8 bases; nucleotides not matched to a gene: 15. CDR3 loop: CSAATRYRGGEKLFF. In nucleotides, the CDR3 is TGCAGTGCCGCGACCCGCTACAGGGGAGGAGAAAAACTGTTTTTT.

This clonotype appeared a few times. The V and J genes are TRBV15 and TRBJ2-7; 8 bases agree with TRBD2. V dropped 0 bases and J dropped 5; count of bases not matched to a gene: 6. Germline V gene lookup returns CDR1 LNHNV and CDR2 YYDKDF (reference sequence). CDR3 length: 15 residues. The CDR3 coding sequence is TGTGCCACCAGCAGAGATCCGGGGGGGCCCGACGAGCAGTACTTC. This codes for CATSRDPGGPDEQYF. Variable domain in full (rest from reference TRBV15 and TRBJ2-7): DAMVIQNPRYQVTQFGKPVTLSCSQTLNHNVMYWYQQKSSQAPKLLFHYYDKDFNNEADTPDNFQSRRPNTSFCFLDIRSPGLGDTAMYLCATSRDPGGPDEQYFGPGTRLTVT.